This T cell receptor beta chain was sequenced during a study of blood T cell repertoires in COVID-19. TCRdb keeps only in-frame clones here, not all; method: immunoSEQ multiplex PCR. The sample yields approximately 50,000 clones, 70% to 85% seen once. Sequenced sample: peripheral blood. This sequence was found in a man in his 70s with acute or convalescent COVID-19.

In DNA, the CDR3 is TGTGCCAGTAGTAGCCCGGGACAGGGTATCAATGAGCAGTTCTTC. It specifies CASSSPGQGINEQFF. This sequence joins TRBV19 and TRBJ2-1; 9 nucleotides agree with TRBD1. Unmatched junction bases numbered 7, after V lost 4 bases and J lost 6 bases. This CDR3 has 15 amino acids. Germline assignment: CDR1 LNHDA and CDR2 SQIVND (reference sequence).